The 27 T cell receptor beta chains below were found in one sample sequenced in a study of molecular identifiers for immune sequencing clone quantification. A single record per CDR3 protein comes from TCRdb applying MiXCR to the PCR reads. The sample contains tens of thousands of distinct CDR3 sequences, 15% to 20% of which appear only once. Sequencing was done on a sample of naive CD8+ T cells from blood, with Jurkat cell RNA spiked in. This sample's subset: FACS-sorted CD8+CD4-CCR7+CD45RA+ naive T cells. Source of these receptors: a human donor in good health. Some libraries in this study had Jurkat cell RNA spiked in.

This clonotype came up many times. The V gene is TRBV7-9, the J gene TRBJ2-7; 9 bases fit TRBD1. The V and J ends lost 4 bases and 4 bases, in that order; junction bases with no gene match: 8. This CDR3 is built from 15 residues. Germline V gives CDR1 SEHNR, CDR2 FQNEAQ (reference sequence). CDR3 nucleotides: TGTGCCAGCAGCTCTAGATGGGACAGGGATTACGAGCAGTACTTC. It is translated as CASSSRWDRDYEQYF.

This clonotype was seen at least ten times. The gene calls are TRBV12-3 or TRBV12-4 and TRBJ1-1; D is possibly TRBD1 (5 bases). The V end was cut by 5 bases, the J end by 1 base, with 20 bases between. CDR3 length equals 17 residues. The CDR3 DNA reads as TGTGCCAGCAGTCCCGTGGCAGGGCGATCCGAGAACACTGAAGCTTTCTTT. Translation: CASSPVAGRSENTEAFF.

CDR3 sequence: CASSQGWPSGSVGQYF. CDR3 bases: TGTGCCAGCAGCCAAGGTTGGCCTAGCGGGAGCGTGGGGCAGTACTTC. The gene calls are TRBV14 and TRBJ2-7; the match to TRBD2 covers 10 bases. Germline CDR1 is SGHDN and CDR2 is FVKESK. Trimming took 1 base from V and 9 from J; bases not matched to a gene: 12. The CDR3 contains 16 residues.

This clonotype was counted at least ten times. The chain recombines TRBV4-1 with TRBJ1-4; D is unresolved. The V end lost 1 base, the J end lost 7 bases, and 7 bases lay between the germline ends. The CDR3 sequence is 13 residues long. Germline CDR1 reads MGHRA; CDR2 reads YSYEKL. This CDR3 reads CASSQAGSEKLFF. The CDR3 bases are TGCGCCAGCAGCCAAGCTGGGAGTGAAAAACTGTTTTTT.

This clonotype was counted only a few times. With a much larger clone just one base away, this may be a read error. The V gene is TRBV4-1, the J gene TRBJ1-6; 7 bases align to TRBD1. This CDR3 is built from 15 residues. The V gene's germline CDR1 is MGHRA and CDR2 YSYEKL. The CDR3 is CASSQEGGHNPPLHF. For the CDR3, the DNA is TGCGCCAGCAGCCAAGAAGGGGGCCATAATCCACCCCTCCACTTT.

This chain connects TRBV7-9 to TRBJ1-1, with D possibly TRBD1 on 6 matching bases. This CDR3 has 15 residues. Looked up from germline, CDR1 is SEHNR and CDR2 is FQNEAQ (reference sequence). The V end was cut by 11 bases, the J end by 0 bases, with 19 bases between. The CDR3 is CACNSDDRMNTEAFF. The CDR3 DNA is TGTGCCTGCAACTCCGACGACAGGATGAACACTGAAGCTTTCTTT.

Concerning this clonotype: This sequence may be a read error, since a much larger clone differs from it by one base. This sequence joins TRBV5-6 and TRBJ2-5; D assignment may be TRBD1 or TRBD2 (5 bases each). This CDR3 comprises 16 residues. CDR1 and CDR2 from the germline V gene are SGHDT and YYEEEE. The CDR3 DNA is TGTGCCGGCAGCATAGTGGGGCTAGCCGCGGGCGAGACCCAGTACTTC. Translated, it gives CAGSIVGLAAGETQYF.

There are a few counts of this clonotype. The chain has TRBV5-1 and TRBJ2-1, with TRBD2 matching over 13 bases. This CDR3 contains 16 residues. Trimming removed 3 bases from V and 4 bases from J; junction bases left unmatched: 4. Germline V gives CDR1 SGHRS, CDR2 YFSETQ. CDR3 protein: CASSSPLAGGYNEQFF. The CDR3 bases are TGCGCCAGCAGCTCCCCACTAGCGGGAGGGTACAATGAGCAGTTCTTC.

This clonotype has a count of ten or more. The chain uses TRBV4-1 and TRBJ2-1, with D unresolved. This CDR3 comprises 17 residues. The germline gives CDR1 MGHRA, CDR2 YSYEKL. Trimming shortened V by 3 bases and J by 0 bases, and 15 bases separated the two germline ends. CDR3 sequence reads: CASSQPPRTSSYNEQFF. CDR3 sequence (DNA): TGCGCCAGCAGCCAGCCCCCCCGCACCAGCTCCTACAATGAGCAGTTCTTC.

This clonotype occurred many times. V gene TRBV2 combines with J gene TRBJ1-5, with D unclear. V shed 0 bases and J shed 3 bases, with 9 bases lying between them. Looked up from germline, CDR1 is SNHLY and CDR2 is FYNNEI. The CDR3 spans 15 residues. The CDR3 loop is CASSEAAKTNQPQHF. The CDR3 DNA reads as TGTGCCAGCAGTGAAGCTGCAAAAACCAATCAGCCCCAGCATTTT.

This clonotype has at least ten counts. The CDR3 DNA is TGCGCCAGCAGCCAAGATCGCACCGGGACAGGGGGCTACGAGCAGTACTTC. Translation: CASSQDRTGTGGYEQYF. V usage is TRBV4-3 and J usage is TRBJ2-7; TRBD1 matches 11 bases. The V gene end was trimmed by 0 bases and the J gene end by 3 bases; junction bases not matched to a gene: 7. The germline V gene has CDR1 LGHNA and CDR2 YSLEER. CDR3 length: 17 amino acids.

The chain combines TRBV19 with TRBJ2-7; TRBD2 is a possible D gene (5 bases). From germline, CDR1 is LNHDA and CDR2 SQIVND (reference sequence). CDR3 length: 14 residues. V lost 0 bases and J 3 bases, leaving 9 bases between the germline ends. CDR3 residues: CASSIDGAGYEQYF. The CDR3 DNA reads as TGTGCCAGTAGTATAGACGGTGCGGGCTACGAGCAGTACTTC.

To note about this clonotype: The junction differs from germline at one of its ends, possibly a read error. The J gene is TRBJ2-7, the V gene TRBV7-9; 11 bases map to TRBD2. Germline V gene lookup returns CDR1 SEHNR and CDR2 FQNEAQ (reference sequence). This CDR3 region has 17 residues. The CDR3 DNA sequence: TGTGCCGGCAGCTTAGGGGGGGCTACTAGCGGGAGATACGAGCAGTGCTTC. Translated, it gives CAGSLGGATSGRYEQCF. The variable domain in full, with the rest retrieved from reference TRBV7-9 and TRBJ2-7, is DTGVSQNPRHKITKRGQNVTFRCDPISEHNRLYWYRQTLGQGPEFLTYFQNEAQLEKSRLLSDRFSAERPKGSFSTLEIQRTEQGDSAMYLCAGSLGGATSGRYEQCFGPGTRLTVT.

This clonotype was observed at least ten times. The chain recombines TRBV9 with TRBJ2-2, with 8 bases fitting TRBD2. CDR3 length equals 16 residues. Trimming cost V 2 bases and J 4 bases; bases outside gene matches: 7. Germline lookup yields CDR1 SGDLS and CDR2 YYNGEE. This CDR3 is CASSVFSGIGTGELFF. CDR3 nucleotide sequence: TGTGCCAGCAGCGTCTTTAGCGGGATCGGCACCGGGGAGCTGTTTTTT.

This clonotype was seen many times. The J gene is TRBJ2-7, the V gene TRBV6-2 or TRBV6-3, with D perhaps TRBD1 (5 bases). This CDR3 contains 15 residues. V was cut by 2 bases and J by 3 bases, with 14 bases left in between. The germline V gene has CDR1 MNHEY and CDR2 SVGEGT. The CDR3 reads CASSYRFRGNYEQYF. CDR3 DNA: TGTGCCAGCAGTTACCGCTTTAGGGGAAACTACGAGCAGTACTTC.

This clonotype was observed many times. The chain employs TRBV29-1 and TRBJ2-3, with TRBD2 matching 14 bases. The trim removed 6 bases at V and 6 bases at J, leaving 8 bases unmatched. The CDR3 loop spans 15 amino acids. Germline V CDR1 and CDR2: SQVTM, ANQGSEA. CDR3 sequence reads: CSVDGTSGSIDTQYF. The CDR3 DNA sequence: TGCAGCGTAGACGGGACTAGCGGGAGTATCGATACGCAGTATTTT.

This clonotype was counted many times. The rearrangement joins TRBV20-1 to TRBJ2-1; D tentatively reads TRBD1 or TRBD2 (5 bases each). V was pared by 0 bases and J by 4 bases, with 10 bases between. Per germline, CDR1 DFQATT and CDR2 SNEGSKA (reference sequence). The CDR3 spans 14 residues. DNA for the CDR3: TGCAGTGCTAGAGACGGGGACGGATACAATGAGCAGTTCTTC. Translation gives CSARDGDGYNEQFF.

With respect to this clonotype: At one boundary the junction diverges from the germline segment, which might be a read error. CDR3 residues: CAGSPGTSSAYEQYF. The DNA of the CDR3 is TGTGCCGGCAGCCCTGGGACTAGCTCGGCCTACGAGCAGTACTTC. The rearrangement joins TRBV5-4 to TRBJ2-7; the match to TRBD2 covers 9 bases. CDR1 and CDR2 from the germline V gene are SGHNT and YYREEE (reference sequence). CDR3 length: 15 amino acids.

This clonotype was recorded at least ten times. The rearrangement uses TRBV11-3 and TRBJ2-3; 11 nucleotides align to TRBD2. Germline V gives CDR1 SGHNT, CDR2 YENEEA. This CDR3 has 17 amino acids. The trim removed 1 base at V and 5 bases at J, leaving 8 bases unmatched. CDR3 bases: TGTGCCAGCAGCTTAGCCTCCGGGACTAGCGGCTTAGATACGCAGTATTTT. Translated, it gives CASSLASGTSGLDTQYF.

This clonotype was seen at least ten times. V gene TRBV7-2 combines with J gene TRBJ2-7, with TRBD2 matching over 16 bases. CDR3 size: 16 residues. Per germline, CDR1 SGHTA and CDR2 FQGNSA. J gave up 4 bases and V 4 bases, and 4 bases lay outside the gene matches. The CDR3 is CASSSEGLAGGYEQYF. The CDR3 bases are TGTGCCAGCAGCTCCGAGGGACTAGCGGGAGGGTACGAGCAGTACTTC.

A note on this clonotype: This may stem from a read error, because a much larger clone lies one nucleotide away. Given the absence of the conserved phenylalanine or tryptophan at the CDR3 end, a read error is likely. The chain has TRBV7-9 and TRBJ2-7; 12 bases line up with TRBD2. Germline CDR1 and CDR2: SEHNR and FQNEAQ (reference sequence). The V and J ends lost 4 bases and 4 bases, in that order; junction bases with no gene match: 8. CDR3 size: 16 residues. CDR3 sequence (DNA): TGTGCCAGCAGCTCAAGACTAGCGGGAGTCGGGTACGAGCAGTACCTC. Residues: CASSSRLAGVGYEQYL.

The genes are TRBV12-3 or TRBV12-4 and TRBJ1-1, with D possibly being TRBD1 (6 bases). The CDR3 contains 11 residues. V lost 3 bases to trimming and J lost 10 bases, with 9 bases between them. The CDR3: CASSFGRGAFF. Written as DNA, the CDR3 is TGTGCCAGCAGTTTCGGCAGGGGAGCTTTCTTT.

This clonotype was recorded many times. The chain has TRBV7-6 and TRBJ2-2; D is perhaps TRBD2 (5 bases). Germline V CDR1 and CDR2: SGHVS, FNYEAQ. Deletions cut 4 bases from V and 10 bases from J, with 7 bases between. This CDR3 contains 11 residues. The CDR3 here is CASSSREELFF. CDR3 coding DNA: TGTGCCAGCAGCTCCCGGGAGGAGCTGTTTTTT.

A note on this clonotype: A much larger clone sits a single nucleotide away, making a read error possible. CDR3 amino acids: CASSSDRGCTDTQYF. The CDR3 nucleotides read TGTGCCAGCAGCTCCGACAGGGGATGCACAGATACGCAGTATTTT. The J gene is TRBJ2-3, the V gene TRBV13, with TRBD1 matching over 8 bases. V shed 4 bases, J shed 1 base, and the junction held 4 bases outside the gene matches. CDR3 length: 15 residues. Germline V gives CDR1 PRHDT, CDR2 FYEKMQ (reference sequence).

In its sample, this clonotype was seen many times. This chain uses TRBV6-5 with TRBJ1-2, with 10 bases identical to TRBD1. The CDR3 covers 14 residues. J was trimmed by 6 bases and V by 5 bases; bases with no gene match: 6. Per germline, CDR1 MNHEY and CDR2 SVGAGI. CDR3 amino acids: CASSLMTGGDGYTF. In DNA form, the CDR3 reads TGTGCCAGCAGTCTCATGACAGGGGGCGATGGCTACACCTTC.

This clonotype was detected only once. This may stem from a read error, because a much larger clone lies one nucleotide away. The V call is TRBV6-1, the J call TRBJ1-5; D is undetermined. This CDR3 contains 17 residues. Looked up from germline, CDR1 is MNHNS and CDR2 is SASEGT. The CDR3 sequence: CANSERRQALSNQPQHF. As DNA, the CDR3 is TGTGCCAACAGTGAACGTCGTCAGGCTCTGAGCAATCAGCCCCAGCATTTT.

Comments on this clonotype: Germline and junction disagree at one end, which may indicate a read error. In DNA form, the CDR3 reads TGTGCCAGTAGTAGCCGGGACAGGGTCCAAGGGACCCAGTACTTC. It translates to CASSSRDRVQGTQYF. V usage is TRBV19 and J usage is TRBJ2-5; 9 positions match TRBD1. The CDR3 extends over 15 amino acids. Germline CDR1 is LNHDA and CDR2 is SQIVND (reference sequence).